Listed here are 32 T cell receptor beta chains from one sample, sequenced in a study of blood T cells in healthy people across ages. PCR was performed a second time for roughly 7 to 11 cycles using a sample-barcoded 5' primer and a J-beta primer mix. TCRdb called the 5' RACE reads again in MiXCR, with one record for every CDR3 protein. The data contain 650,000 to 700,000 distinct CDR3 sequences, roughly 32% of them singletons. Input material: blood. Receptors were obtained from an elderly woman in good health.

The V gene is TRBV20-1, the J gene TRBJ2-7; no firm D call. Per the germline V gene, CDR1 is DFQATT and CDR2 is SNEGSKA (reference sequence). The length of the CDR3 is 12 residues. Trimming took 5 bases from V and 5 from J, leaving 13 bases between them. This CDR3 is CSAVSPYHEQYF. CDR3 coding DNA: TGCAGTGCTGTTAGCCCGTACCACGAGCAGTACTTC.

This chain links TRBV20-1 with TRBJ2-3; possible D gene TRBD2, 5 bases. Deletions cut 3 bases from V and 2 bases from J, with 15 bases between. This CDR3 has 15 amino acids. Germline V gene sequence: CDR1 DFQATT, CDR2 SNEGSKA (reference sequence). The CDR3 is CSASSPDSYTDTQYF. CDR3 coding DNA: TGCAGTGCTAGCTCTCCGGACTCGTACACAGATACGCAGTATTTT.

This rearrangement joins TRBV6-5 to TRBJ2-7; D is unclear. Trimming pared 4 bases from V and 1 base from J, leaving 11 bases between. Germline assignment: CDR1 MNHEY and CDR2 SVGAGI. The CDR3 runs 14 residues. The CDR3 protein is CASSSPKGSYEQYF. The DNA for the CDR3 is TGTGCCAGCAGTTCCCCCAAAGGGTCCTACGAGCAGTACTTC.

This clonotype appeared many times. The chain couples TRBV12-3 or TRBV12-4 to TRBJ2-5, with 9 positions matching TRBD2. CDR3 length: 15 residues. J lost 5 bases, V lost 3 bases, and 7 bases had no gene match. CDR3 DNA sequence: TGTGCCAGCAGTTTTTTAGCGGGGGTCGGGGAGACCCAGTACTTC. Translated, it gives CASSFLAGVGETQYF.

The chain couples TRBV20-1 to TRBJ2-3; 12 bases agree with TRBD2. V was pared by 6 bases and J by 3 bases, with 13 bases of the junction left unmatched. The CDR3 length is 17 residues. From germline, CDR1 is DFQATT and CDR2 SNEGSKA (reference sequence). The CDR3 DNA sequence: TGCAGTGCCCCAACGCTAGCGGGGGGGATGGGGACAGATACGCAGTATTTT. Its protein is CSAPTLAGGMGTDTQYF.

The table lists this clonotype with many counts. The rearrangement links TRBV29-1 to TRBJ2-7; D remains unclear. The germline gives CDR1 SQVTM, CDR2 ANQGSEA. This CDR3 contains 13 residues. Trimming pared 5 bases from V and 1 base from J, leaving 12 bases between. The CDR3 spells CSVRPGRSYEQYF. CDR3 bases: TGCAGCGTTCGTCCAGGTCGGTCCTACGAGCAGTACTTC.

This clonotype was counted at least ten times. The chain uses TRBV7-8 and TRBJ2-4, with TRBD1 matching 7 bases. Trimming cost V 5 bases and J 6 bases; bases outside gene matches: 13. Germline values: CDR1 SGHVS, CDR2 FQNEAQ. The CDR3 is 16 amino acids. The CDR3 DNA is TGTGCCAGCAGCCGGACTTCGTTGCAGGGGGTAAACATTCAGTACTTC. Its protein product is CASSRTSLQGVNIQYF.

As for this clonotype: This sequence may be a read error, since a much larger clone differs from it by one base. The J gene is TRBJ1-2, the V gene TRBV25-1, with 9 bases matching TRBD1. Per germline, CDR1 MGHDK and CDR2 SYGVNS. This CDR3 is built from 14 residues. CDR3 in DNA: TGTGCCAGCAGAGCCGGGACAGGGCGGCGTGGCTACATCTTC. Residues: CASRAGTGRRGYIF.

The chain joins TRBV3-1 to TRBJ2-2, with D possibly being TRBD1 (6 bases). Trimming shortened V by 4 bases and J by 3 bases, and 12 bases separated the two germline ends. Per the germline V gene, CDR1 is LGHDT and CDR2 is YNNKEL (reference sequence). CDR3 size: 15 residues. The chain's CDR3 is CASSLHHRDTGELFF. CDR3 sequence (DNA): TGTGCCAGCAGCCTACATCACAGGGACACCGGGGAGCTGTTTTTT.

This clonotype was seen repeatedly, ten times or more. The genes are TRBV29-1 and TRBJ2-1; D is undetermined. The germline V gene encodes CDR1 SQVTM and CDR2 ANQGSEA. The CDR3 totals 13 residues. V lost 5 bases and J 0 bases, leaving 8 bases between the germline ends. CDR3 amino acids: CSVMFYSYNEQFF. CDR3 nucleotides: TGCAGCGTTATGTTTTACTCCTACAATGAGCAGTTCTTC.

The chain employs TRBV7-3 and TRBJ2-1; unclear D gene. Germline V gene data show CDR1 as SGHTA and CDR2 as FQGTGA. CDR3 length: 15 residues. Trimming took 5 bases from V and 6 from J, leaving 17 bases between them. CDR3 loop: CASSASSAKSNEQFF. In DNA, the CDR3 is TGTGCCAGCAGCGCTTCCAGCGCCAAGAGCAATGAGCAGTTCTTC.

This clonotype was recorded at least ten times. The chain uses TRBV5-6 and TRBJ2-1; 9 bases align to TRBD2. The CDR3 runs 15 residues. The germline gives CDR1 SGHDT, CDR2 YYEEEE. The junction had 8 bases not matched to a gene; V was cut back by 4 bases and J by 6 bases. The CDR3 bases are TGTGCCAGCAGCCCTAGGAGCGGGGGGAGCAATGAGCAGTTCTTC. This sequence encodes CASSPRSGGSNEQFF.

This clonotype was observed at least ten times. The chain carries TRBV12-3 or TRBV12-4 and TRBJ2-1; TRBD2 aligns across 7 bases. Trimming took 3 bases from V and 8 from J; bases not matched to a gene: 7. This CDR3 has 14 amino acids. CDR3 coding DNA: TGTGCCAGCAGTTTTTCGGGGGGTGGAGATGAGCAGTTCTTC. Residues: CASSFSGGGDEQFF.

This clonotype was seen ten or more times. The chain combines TRBV5-1 with TRBJ2-3; D is perhaps TRBD2 (5 bases). The CDR3 totals 17 residues. CDR1 and CDR2 (germline): SGHRS, YFSETQ. Trimming left V 0 bases short and J 6 bases short, with 20 bases between. In nucleotides, the CDR3 is TGCGCCAGCAGCTTGGATTGGTCGGGGAATGGTCTGGATACGCAGTATTTT. Its protein is CASSLDWSGNGLDTQYF.

This clonotype was recorded at least ten times. The rearrangement joins TRBV6-5 to TRBJ2-1, with 8 positions matching TRBD1. The V gene end was trimmed by 0 bases and the J gene end by 8 bases; junction bases not matched to a gene: 6. This CDR3 region has 15 residues. CDR1 and CDR2 (germline): MNHEY, SVGAGI. The CDR3 reads CASSYSTQGADEQFF. The CDR3 nucleotides read TGTGCCAGCAGTTACTCGACCCAGGGGGCGGATGAGCAGTTCTTC.

This clonotype occurred a few times. This sequence joins TRBV6-2 or TRBV6-3 and TRBJ1-5; D unresolved. Germline V CDR1 and CDR2: MNHEY, SVGEGT. With 1 base removed from V and 3 bases from J, the gap between germline ends came to 4 bases. There are 13 residues in the CDR3. The CDR3 sequence: CASSYFYNQPQHF. DNA of the CDR3: TGTGCCAGCAGTTACTTTTACAATCAGCCCCAGCATTTT.

Ten or more counts support this clonotype. The chain uses TRBV29-1 and TRBJ2-1; D may match TRBD1 or TRBD2 (5 bases each). Per germline, CDR1 SQVTM and CDR2 ANQGSEA. There are 12 residues in the CDR3. The germline V and J ends were trimmed by 5 bases and 7 bases, with 12 bases remaining between them. In nucleotides, the CDR3 is TGCAGCGTTTCAGGGCGAGGGAATGAGCAGTTCTTC. This sequence encodes CSVSGRGNEQFF.

This clonotype came up many times. The rearrangement links TRBV11-2 to TRBJ2-5, with D maybe TRBD2 (5 bases). V was shortened by 5 bases and J by 4 bases, with 17 bases between the two germline ends. CDR1 and CDR2 (germline): SGHAT, FQNNGV. CDR3 size: 15 residues. CDR3 sequence (DNA): TGTGCCAGCAGCCCGGCTCGCGCCGCGGGAGAGACCCAGTACTTC. It codes for CASSPARAAGETQYF. Together with reference TRBV11-2 and TRBJ2-5, the CDR3 gives the full variable domain: EAGVAQSPRYKIIEKRQSVAFWCNPISGHATLYWYQQILGQGPKLLIQFQNNGVVDDSQLPKDRFSAERLKGVDSTLKIQPAKLEDSAVYLCASSPARAAGETQYFGPGTRLLVL.

The chain couples TRBV6-4 to TRBJ1-4; D call uncertain. Trimming cost V 7 bases and J 5 bases, with 17 bases left between them. The CDR3 spans 15 residues. Germline values: CDR1 MRHNA, CDR2 SNTAGT. The CDR3 region is CASKSGRTGNEKLFF. The CDR3 coding sequence is TGTGCCAGCAAATCGGGTAGGACGGGAAATGAAAAACTGTTTTTT.

This clonotype was counted many times. This rearrangement joins TRBV2 to TRBJ1-2; possibly TRBD1 for D (6 bases). The CDR3 is 14 residues long. CDR1 and CDR2 (germline): SNHLY, FYNNEI. V was pared by 5 bases and J by 4 bases, with 14 bases between. CDR3 loop: CASSPTGSVYGYTF. CDR3 bases: TGTGCCAGCAGTCCCACAGGGAGTGTCTATGGCTACACCTTC.

The rearrangement uses TRBV5-1 and TRBJ2-7, with D possibly called TRBD1 or TRBD2 (5 bases each). The length of the CDR3 is 14 residues. Trimming cost V 0 bases and J 5 bases, with 12 bases left between them. Per germline, CDR1 SGHRS and CDR2 YFSETQ. The CDR3 reads CASSLGDGYDEQYF. In DNA form, the CDR3 reads TGCGCCAGCAGCTTGGGGGACGGGTATGACGAGCAGTACTTC.

The chain couples TRBV19 to TRBJ2-3; TRBD2 agrees at 11 bases. The CDR3 covers 16 residues. Germline lookup yields CDR1 LNHDA and CDR2 SQIVND (reference sequence). V lost 5 bases and J lost 2; bases outside the gene matches: 6. For the CDR3, the DNA is TGTGCCAGTAGTTTTAGCGGGGGGGGGATCACAGATACGCAGTATTTT. This codes for CASSFSGGGITDTQYF. Full variable domain (missing parts from reference TRBV19 and TRBJ2-3): DGGITQSPKYLFRKEGQNVTLSCEQNLNHDAMYWYRQDPGQGLRLIYYSQIVNDFQKGDIAEGYSVSREKKESFPLTVTSAQKNPTAFYLCASSFSGGGITDTQYFGPGTRLTVL.

The chain carries TRBV28 and TRBJ1-5; 8 positions match TRBD1. This CDR3 comprises 16 residues. Trimming took 11 bases from V and 2 from J; bases not matched to a gene: 14. CDR1 and CDR2 (germline): MDHEN, SYDVKM. The CDR3 here is CAASTGAGFGNQPQHF. The CDR3 DNA reads as TGTGCCGCTTCGACAGGGGCGGGTTTTGGCAATCAGCCCCAGCATTTT.

This clonotype was seen many times. The gene calls are TRBV12-3 or TRBV12-4 and TRBJ1-5, with D maybe TRBD1 (5 bases). The CDR3 is 15 residues long. V was pared by 3 bases and J by 7 bases, with 16 bases between. In DNA, the CDR3 is TGTGCCAGCAGTTTGAACCCTGGGACTGGCCAGCCCCAGCATTTT. Protein product: CASSLNPGTGQPQHF.

A few counts support this clonotype. Just one base apart from a much larger clone, this may be a read error. The chain is built from TRBV6-1 and TRBJ1-2; perhaps TRBD1 as D (6 bases). Germline V lookup: CDR1 MNHNS, CDR2 SASEGT. CDR3 size: 14 residues. CDR3 region: CASREDYTGYGYTF. DNA for the CDR3: TGTGCCAGCAGGGAAGACTATACAGGGTATGGCTACACCTTC.

Many counts were recorded for this clonotype. V gene TRBV6-5 combines with J gene TRBJ1-2; D gene uncertain. With 5 bases removed from V and 4 bases from J, the gap between germline ends came to 14 bases. CDR1 MNHEY and CDR2 SVGAGI come from the germline V gene. The CDR3 covers 14 residues. The CDR3 bases are TGTGCCAGCAGTAGGGCTGGGTTAGGCTATGGCTACACCTTC. Translation gives CASSRAGLGYGYTF.

This clonotype was detected only a few times. The rearrangement joins TRBV3-1 to TRBJ1-1; 8 nucleotides agree with TRBD1. Germline assignment: CDR1 LGHDT and CDR2 YNNKEL (reference sequence). The J segment lost 1 base and the V segment lost 7 bases, leaving 5 bases of the junction unmatched. The CDR3 length is 14 residues. CDR3 region: CASTLGQGNTEAFF. The CDR3 DNA is TGTGCCAGCACCTTAGGACAGGGGAACACTGAAGCTTTCTTT.

This clonotype was found a few times. The chain has TRBV24-1 and TRBJ1-2; D is undetermined. Germline assignment: CDR1 KGHDR and CDR2 SFDVKD. This CDR3 has 12 amino acids. The V end was cut by 3 bases, the J end by 8 bases, with 9 bases between. As DNA, the CDR3 is TGTGCCACCAGTGATCCCCCGGGGGGCTACACCTTC. It codes for CATSDPPGGYTF.

This clonotype was detected only a few times. V is TRBV29-1 and J is TRBJ1-2, with D maybe TRBD1 (5 bases). V gave up 7 bases and J gave up 7 bases, with 19 bases separating them. The germline V gene has CDR1 SQVTM and CDR2 ANQGSEA. CDR3 length: 13 residues. The CDR3 DNA sequence: TGCAGCGCCGGACGGGGGGGAGAGGCTGGCTACACCTTC. Its protein is CSAGRGGEAGYTF.

This chain uses TRBV7-8 with TRBJ1-6; 8 nucleotides match TRBD1. The CDR3 extends over 17 amino acids. CDR1 SGHVS and CDR2 FQNEAQ come from the germline V gene. V dropped 2 bases and J dropped 9; count of bases not matched to a gene: 12. The CDR3 sequence: CASSLSARGTGGSPLHF. The CDR3 region has the DNA TGTGCCAGCAGCTTATCGGCCCGCGGGACAGGAGGTTCACCCCTCCACTTT. Variable domain in full (rest from reference TRBV7-8 and TRBJ1-6): GAGVSQSPRYKVAKRGQDVALRCDPISGHVSLFWYQQALGQGPEFLTYFQNEAQLDKSGLPSDRFFAERPEGSVSTLKIQRTQQEDSAVYLCASSLSARGTGGSPLHFGNGTRLTVT.

The J gene is TRBJ2-3, the V gene TRBV6-1, with 10 bases that match TRBD2. Losses at the gene ends were 6 bases for V and 9 bases for J; bases not matched to a gene: 18. The CDR3 runs to 17 residues. Germline assignment: CDR1 MNHNS and CDR2 SASEGT. The CDR3 region is CASRDRRLAGAGGTQYF. In DNA, the CDR3 is TGTGCCAGCAGAGATCGACGGCTAGCGGGGGCCGGGGGGACGCAGTATTTT.

This clonotype was seen many times. The J gene is TRBJ2-3, the V gene TRBV7-2; D may be TRBD2 (7 bases). Germline CDR1 reads SGHTA; CDR2 reads FQGNSA. CDR3 size: 15 residues. V was pared by 1 base and J by 2 bases, with 10 bases between. The CDR3 DNA reads TGTGCCAGCAGCTTAGGAGGGGGGGACACAGATACGCAGTATTTT. The encoded protein is CASSLGGGDTDTQYF. Full variable domain (outside the CDR3, taken from reference TRBV7-2 and TRBJ2-3): GAGVSQSPSNKVTEKGKDVELRCDPISGHTALYWYRQSLGQGLEFLIYFQGNSAPDKSGLPSDRFSAERTGGSVSTLTIQRTQQEDSAVYLCASSLGGGDTDTQYFGPGTRLTVL.